This T cell receptor beta chain emerged from a study of human T cells and chemical hapten exposure. Germline loops: CDR1 LGHNT, CDR2 FRNRAP. The ends were cut back, 5 bases at V and 0 bases at J, with 10 bases in the middle. This CDR3 spans 14 amino acids. Unique molecular identifiers were linked by the library to individual cDNA molecules. TCRdb re-analysed the RACE reads in MiXCR, keeping a single row per CDR3 protein. The sample lists 25,000 to 30,000 distinct CDR3 sequences; roughly a tenth were seen once. Specified time point: patch test 2, 6 weeks after DPC sensitization. Sample treatment: therapeutic diphenylcyclopropenone sensitization with weekly scalp DPC. At every patch-test visit, blood was drawn before the patch test was applied. Study findings and constraints: DPC sensitization did not alter TCRs above 1 in 1000 frequency.

This clonotype has just a few counts. The antigen remains unidentified. The TCR sequence derives from a man aged 25 to 40 with alopecia areata. Some clones in this sample may be carry-over from other donors' samples. Sample: whole blood, taken in connection with sensitization to the hapten diphenylcyclopropenone (DPC). The chain carries TRBV12-5 and TRBJ2-5; possible D gene TRBD2, 6 bases. CDR3 protein: CASGRWDYQETQYF. The CDR3 nucleotides read TGTGCTAGTGGTCGCTGGGACTACCAAGAGACCCAGTACTTC.